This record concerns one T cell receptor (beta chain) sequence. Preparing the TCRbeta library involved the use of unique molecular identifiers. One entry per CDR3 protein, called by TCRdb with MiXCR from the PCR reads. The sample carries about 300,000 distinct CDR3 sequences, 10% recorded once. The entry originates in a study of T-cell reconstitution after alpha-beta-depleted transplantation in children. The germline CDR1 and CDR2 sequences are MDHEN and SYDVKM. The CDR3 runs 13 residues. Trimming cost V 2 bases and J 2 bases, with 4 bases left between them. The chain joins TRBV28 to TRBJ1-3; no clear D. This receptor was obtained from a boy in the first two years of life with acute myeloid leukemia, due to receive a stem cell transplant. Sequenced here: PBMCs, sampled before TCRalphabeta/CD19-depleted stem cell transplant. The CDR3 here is CASSLVPGNTIYF. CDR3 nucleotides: TGTGCCAGCAGTTTAGTCCCTGGAAACACCATATATTTT.